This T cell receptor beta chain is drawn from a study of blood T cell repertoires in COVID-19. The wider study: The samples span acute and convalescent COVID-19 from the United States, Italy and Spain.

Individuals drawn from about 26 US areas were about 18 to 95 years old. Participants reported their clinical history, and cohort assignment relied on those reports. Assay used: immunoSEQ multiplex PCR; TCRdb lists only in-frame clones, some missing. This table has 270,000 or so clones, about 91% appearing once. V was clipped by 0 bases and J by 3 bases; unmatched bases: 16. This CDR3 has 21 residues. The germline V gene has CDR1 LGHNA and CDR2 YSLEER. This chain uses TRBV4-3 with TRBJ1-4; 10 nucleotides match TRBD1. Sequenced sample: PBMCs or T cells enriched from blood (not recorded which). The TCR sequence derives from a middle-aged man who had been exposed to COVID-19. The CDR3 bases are TGCGCCAGCAGCCAAGATATTAGATGGACAGGGGGTAAGGGGTCTAATGAAAAACTGTTTTTT. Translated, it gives CASSQDIRWTGGKGSNEKLFF.